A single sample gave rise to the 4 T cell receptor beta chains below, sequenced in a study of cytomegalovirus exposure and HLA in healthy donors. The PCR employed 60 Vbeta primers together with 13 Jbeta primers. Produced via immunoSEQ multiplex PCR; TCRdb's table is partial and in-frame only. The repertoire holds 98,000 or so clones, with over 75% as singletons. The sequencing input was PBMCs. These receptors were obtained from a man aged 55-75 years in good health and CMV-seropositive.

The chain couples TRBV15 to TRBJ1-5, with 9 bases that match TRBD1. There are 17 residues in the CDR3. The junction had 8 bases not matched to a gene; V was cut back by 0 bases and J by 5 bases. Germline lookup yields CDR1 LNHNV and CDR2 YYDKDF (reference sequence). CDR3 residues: CATSRDPPGQGDQPQHF. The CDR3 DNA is TGTGCCACCAGCAGAGATCCCCCGGGACAGGGTGATCAGCCCCAGCATTTT.

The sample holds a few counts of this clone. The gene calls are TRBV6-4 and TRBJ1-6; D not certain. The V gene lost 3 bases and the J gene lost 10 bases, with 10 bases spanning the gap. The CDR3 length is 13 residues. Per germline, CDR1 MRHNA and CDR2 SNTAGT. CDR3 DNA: TGTGCCAGCAGTGATGTGGAGGGATCACCCCTCCACTTT. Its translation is CASSDVEGSPLHF.

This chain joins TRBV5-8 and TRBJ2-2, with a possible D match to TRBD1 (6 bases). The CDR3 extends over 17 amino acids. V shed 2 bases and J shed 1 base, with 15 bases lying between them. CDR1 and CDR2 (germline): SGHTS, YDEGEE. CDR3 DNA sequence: TGTGCCAGCAGCTTTCAAGGGGGTAGCTTGAACACCGGGGAGCTGTTTTTT. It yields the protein CASSFQGGSLNTGELFF.

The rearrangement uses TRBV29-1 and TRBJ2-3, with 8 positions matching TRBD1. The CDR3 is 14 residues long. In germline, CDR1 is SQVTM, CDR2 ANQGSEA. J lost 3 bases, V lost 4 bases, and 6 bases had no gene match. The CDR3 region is CSVVPRGLTDTQYF. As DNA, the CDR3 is TGCAGCGTTGTCCCCAGGGGGCTAACAGATACGCAGTATTTT.